This TCR beta chain derives from a study of T cell repertoires in cytomegalovirus infection. At the level of the study: CMV infection and matching HLA type were both indicated by public TCR beta signatures.

This clonotype occurred many times. What it recognizes is unknown. Regarding the study as a whole: Frequencies of public TCR beta families were cumulated, and this identified carriers of CMV plus the relevant HLA. Clonotypes of TCR beta that were HLA-C-restricted and CMV-specific dominated the ex vivo response.

TCRdb re-called the reads with MiXCR, one entry per CDR3 protein. This table has about 490,000 distinct CDR3 sequences, roughly 10% appearing once. The V end lost 7 bases, the J end lost 4 bases, and 10 bases lay between the germline ends. The CDR3 covers 12 residues. Germline-derived CDR1 and CDR2 are SNHLY and FYNNEI. Sequencing was carried out using PBMCs. The rearrangement uses TRBV2 and TRBJ1-2; TRBD1 might be the D (5 bases). The TCR was taken from a human donor in good health (CMV status not recorded). Some clones in this sample may be carry-over from other donors' samples. CDR3 in amino acids: CASKQGIYGYTF. The CDR3 DNA follows: TGTGCCAGCAAGCAGGGTATCTATGGCTACACCTTC.